These T cell receptor beta chains were read from a single sample in a study of shared clonotypes between healthy human individuals. Using immunoSEQ multiplex PCR, the repertoire was profiled, and TCRdb retains in-frame clones only, with some absent. The repertoire holds about a million clones, with around 76% as singletons. Sequencing was carried out using memory CD4+ T cells sorted from blood. The receptors here all came from a man between 18 and 35 years old in good health. CDR3s include the opening cysteine and the closing phenylalanine or tryptophan. D genes are given only for firm matches. Expanded clones get a size class; other rows say once, few or many, or leave the size out.

J,V,D,size,CDR3,DNA
TRBJ1-5,TRBV9,-,many,CASSVGNQPQHF,TGTGCCAGCAGCGTAGGTAATCAGCCCCAGCATTTT
TRBJ2-1,TRBV7-9,TRBD2,-,CASSHRLAWEQFF,TGTGCCAGCAGCCATCGACTAGCATGGGAGCAGTTCTTC
TRBJ1-3,TRBV10-3,-,-,CAISEGLGNTIYF,TGTGCCATCAGTGAGGGACTGGGAAACACCATATATTTT
TRBJ2-3,TRBV5-1,TRBD2,-,CASSLRASGFTDTQYF,TGCGCCAGCAGCTTGAGGGCTAGCGGATTCACAGATACGCAGTATTTT
TRBJ2-1,TRBV9,TRBD2,-,CASSVRAGGPNEQFF,TGTGCCAGCAGCGTACGAGCGGGGGGGCCCAATGAGCAGTTCTTC
TRBJ2-1,TRBV6-6,TRBD2,few,CASSASGGHNEQFF,TGTGCCAGCAGCGCTAGCGGGGGTCACAATGAGCAGTTCTTC
TRBJ2-7,TRBV7-6,-,few,CASSPDSRPYEQYF,TGTGCCAGCAGCCCCGACAGCCGACCCTACGAGCAGTACTTC
TRBJ1-5,TRBV2,-,-,CASSDDGGSNQPQHF,TGTGCCAGCAGTGATGACGGGGGTAGCAATCAGCCCCAGCATTTT
TRBJ1-5,TRBV7-6,-,few,CASSLMAGGDQPQHF,TGTGCCAGCAGCTTGATGGCCGGTGGGGATCAGCCCCAGCATTTT
TRBJ2-1,TRBV29-1,-,-,CSVAARLAHNEQFF,TGCAGCGTTGCCGCCCGACTGGCCCACAATGAGCAGTTCTTC
TRBJ2-2,TRBV9,TRBD2,few,CASSVAPGTSPGELFF,TGTGCCAGCAGCGTAGCTCCCGGGACTAGCCCCGGGGAGCTGTTTTTT
TRBJ1-2,TRBV6-1,TRBD1,-,CASSEWGQNLIYGYTF,TGTGCCAGCAGTGAATGGGGACAGAATTTAATCTATGGCTACACCTTC
TRBJ2-2,TRBV27,-,-,CASSFAQGRRTGELFF,TGTGCCAGCAGTTTCGCACAGGGTCGACGCACCGGGGAGCTGTTTTTT
TRBJ2-7,TRBV23-1,-,-,CASSPRDIRYEQYF,TGCGCCAGCAGTCCTAGGGACATCCGCTACGAGCAGTACTTC
TRBJ2-2,TRBV10-3,TRBD2,-,CAISVASGETGELFF,TGTGCCATCAGTGTGGCTAGCGGGGAGACCGGGGAGCTGTTTTTT
TRBJ1-5,TRBV7-2,-,-,CASSAGALGNQPQHF,TGTGCCAGCAGCGCGGGGGCTTTGGGCAATCAGCCCCAGCATTTT
TRBJ2-7,TRBV5-8,-,-,CASSSRQTYEQYF,TGTGCCAGCAGCTCTAGACAGACATACGAGCAGTACTTC
TRBJ2-5,TRBV28,TRBD1,-,CASSLTGGGKTQYF,TGTGCCAGCAGTTTAACAGGGGGCGGAAAGACCCAGTACTTC
TRBJ2-1,TRBV29-1,TRBD1,many,CSVSGQGHSYNEQFF,TGCAGCGTCTCCGGACAGGGGCACTCCTACAATGAGCAGTTCTTC
TRBJ2-7,TRBV19,-,-,CASSIGRGAYEQYF,TGTGCCAGTAGTATCGGCAGGGGGGCGTACGAGCAGTACTTC
TRBJ2-7,TRBV18,-,-,CASSPTTTGSYEQYF,TGTGCCAGCTCACCCACAACGACAGGTTCCTACGAGCAGTACTTC
TRBJ1-6,TRBV5-8,-,-,CASSLGQINSPLHF,TGTGCCAGCAGCTTGGGGCAGATCAATTCACCCCTCCACTTT
TRBJ2-1,TRBV5-4,-,-,CASSLAGSSYNEQFF,TGTGCCAGCAGCTTGGCGGGGAGCTCCTACAATGAGCAGTTCTTC
TRBJ1-6,TRBV15,-,once,CATSASLGNSPLHF,TGTGCCACCAGCGCTTCCTTGGGTAATTCACCCCTCCACTTT
TRBJ2-5,TRBV28,-,-,CASSPSPGQGQQETQYF,TGTGCCAGCAGTCCTTCCCCTGGGCAGGGGCAACAAGAGACCCAGTACTTC
TRBJ2-7,TRBV11-2,-,-,CASSLISLGSYEQYF,TGTGCCAGCAGCTTAATTTCGCTAGGGTCGTACGAGCAGTACTTC
TRBJ2-3,TRBV7-2,-,-,CASSTRISITDTQYF,TGTGCCAGCAGTACCAGGATTTCCATCACAGATACGCAGTATTTT
TRBJ2-5,TRBV7-2,-,-,CASSPIGVQETQYF,TGTGCCAGCAGTCCTATTGGGGTCCAAGAGACCCAGTACTTC
TRBJ2-7,TRBV5-1,-,-,CASSLVPGQYYEQYF,TGCGCCAGCAGCTTGGTTCCGGGTCAGTACTACGAGCAGTACTTC
TRBJ1-6,TRBV7-2,-,-,CASSRELNYNSPLHF,TGTGCCAGCAGCAGGGAGCTGAACTATAATTCACCCCTCCACTTT
TRBJ1-1,TRBV10-3,-,-,CAISSPETTGNTEAFF,TGTGCCATCAGTTCCCCGGAAACGACAGGGAACACTGAAGCTTTCTTT
TRBJ2-7,TRBV13,-,-,CASSLNQNYEQYF,TGTGCCAGCAGTTTAAATCAAAACTACGAGCAGTACTTC
TRBJ2-3,TRBV11-1,TRBD2,once,CASSSPGLAVDTQYF,TGTGCCAGCAGCTCGCCGGGACTAGCGGTAGATACGCAGTATTTT
TRBJ2-5,TRBV30,-,few,CAWSGTGYGFGETQYF,TGTGCCTGGAGTGGAACAGGGTACGGGTTCGGAGAGACCCAGTACTTC
TRBJ1-4,TRBV2,TRBD1,-,CASSRQGPNEKLFF,TGTGCCAGCAGTAGACAGGGACCTAATGAAAAACTGTTTTTT
TRBJ2-2,TRBV6-6,TRBD2,-,CASRPAGGPGELFF,TGTGCCAGCAGGCCAGCGGGGGGGCCCGGGGAGCTGTTTTTT
TRBJ2-7,TRBV30,TRBD1,once,CAWSGQGAGAYEQYF,TGTGCCTGGAGCGGACAGGGGGCAGGGGCCTACGAGCAGTACTTC
TRBJ1-1,TRBV7-9,-,-,CASSLEGVGTEAFF,TGTGCCAGCAGCTTAGAAGGGGTAGGCACTGAAGCTTTCTTT
TRBJ2-4,TRBV4-1,TRBD1,-,CASSQEGTGLAKNIQYF,TGCGCCAGCAGCCAAGAGGGGACAGGGTTAGCCAAAAACATTCAGTACTTC
TRBJ2-7,TRBV9,TRBD2,-,CASSGFREGYEQYF,TGTGCCAGCAGCGGTTTTCGGGAGGGCTACGAGCAGTACTTC
TRBJ1-5,TRBV6-1,-,-,CATLRQGKDQPQHF,TGTGCCACCTTGCGGCAGGGCAAAGATCAGCCCCAGCATTTT
TRBJ2-7,TRBV7-9,-,-,CASSFQDEQYF,TGTGCCAGCAGCTTCCAGGACGAGCAGTACTTC
TRBJ2-7,TRBV5-1,-,-,CASSPGHLPYEQYF,TGCGCCAGCAGCCCAGGACACCTGCCCTACGAGCAGTACTTC
TRBJ1-2,TRBV5-6,-,few,CASSLGSEGGYTF,TGTGCCAGCAGCTTGGGGTCCGAGGGTGGCTACACCTTC
TRBJ2-1,TRBV6-1,TRBD2,few,CASNRRGGREQFF,TGTGCCAGCAATCGGCGGGGGGGCAGGGAGCAGTTCTTC
TRBJ2-5,TRBV7-2,-,-,CASSYPTRTKVETQYF,TGTGCCAGCAGCTACCCGACACGGACTAAGGTAGAGACCCAGTACTTC
TRBJ1-2,TRBV5-1,-,-,CASAGQGSNYGYTF,TGCGCCAGCGCCGGTCAGGGATCCAACTATGGCTACACCTTC
TRBJ1-6,TRBV7-2,-,-,CASSLGSALGSYNSPLHF,TGTGCCAGCAGCTTAGGGAGTGCACTGGGCTCCTATAATTCACCCCTCCACTTT
TRBJ1-6,TRBV6-1,TRBD1,-,CASSEGDRGAPLHF,TGTGCCAGCAGTGAAGGGGACAGGGGAGCGCCCCTCCACTTT
TRBJ2-7,TRBV6-1,-,once,CASRGDRLYEQYF,TGTGCCTCCAGGGGGGACAGACTCTACGAGCAGTACTTC
TRBJ2-3,TRBV7-8,-,once,CASSFRRAPDTQYF,TGTGCCAGCAGCTTCCGGAGAGCCCCTGATACGCAGTATTTT
TRBJ2-7,TRBV4-1,-,-,CASSQDRAAGLYEQYF,TGCGCCAGCAGCCAAGATCGGGCGGCGGGGTTGTACGAGCAGTACTTC
TRBJ2-2,TRBV11-2,TRBD1,-,CASTQGASTGELFF,TGTGCCAGCACACAGGGGGCGAGCACCGGGGAGCTGTTTTTT